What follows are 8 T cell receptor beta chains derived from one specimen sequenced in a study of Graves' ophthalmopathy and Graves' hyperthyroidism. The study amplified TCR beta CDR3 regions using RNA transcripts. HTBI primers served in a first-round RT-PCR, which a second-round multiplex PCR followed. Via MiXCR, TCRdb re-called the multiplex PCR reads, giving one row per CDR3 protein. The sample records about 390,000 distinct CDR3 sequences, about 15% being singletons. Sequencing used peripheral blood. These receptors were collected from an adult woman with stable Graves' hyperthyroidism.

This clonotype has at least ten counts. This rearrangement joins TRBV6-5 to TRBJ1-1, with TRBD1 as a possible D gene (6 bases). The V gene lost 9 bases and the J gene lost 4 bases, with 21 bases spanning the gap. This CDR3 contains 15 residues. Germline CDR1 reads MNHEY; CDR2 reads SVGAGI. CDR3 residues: CASLGQGKKSTEAFF. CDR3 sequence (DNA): TGTGCCAGTTTGGGGCAGGGGAAGAAGAGCACTGAAGCTTTCTTT.

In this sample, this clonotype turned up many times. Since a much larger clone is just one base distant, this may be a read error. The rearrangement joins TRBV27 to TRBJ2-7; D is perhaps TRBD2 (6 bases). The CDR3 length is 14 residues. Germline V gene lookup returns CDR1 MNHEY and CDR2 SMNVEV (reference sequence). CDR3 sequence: CACSLSGRSYEQYF. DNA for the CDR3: TGTGCCTGCAGTTTATCCGGGAGATCCTACGAGCAGTACTTC.

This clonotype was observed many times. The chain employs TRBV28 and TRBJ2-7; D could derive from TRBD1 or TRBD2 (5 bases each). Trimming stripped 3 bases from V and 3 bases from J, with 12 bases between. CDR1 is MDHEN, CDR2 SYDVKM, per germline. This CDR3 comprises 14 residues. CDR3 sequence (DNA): TGTGCCAGCAGTTTGCCGGGACGATTCTACGAGCAGTACTTC. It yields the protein CASSLPGRFYEQYF.

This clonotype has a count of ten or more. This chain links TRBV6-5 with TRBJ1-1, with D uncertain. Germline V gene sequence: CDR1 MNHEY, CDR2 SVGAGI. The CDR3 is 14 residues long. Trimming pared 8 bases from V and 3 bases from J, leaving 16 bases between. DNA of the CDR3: TGTGCCAGCGGTTGGTTCCCCCGGGACACTGAAGCTTTCTTT. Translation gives CASGWFPRDTEAFF.

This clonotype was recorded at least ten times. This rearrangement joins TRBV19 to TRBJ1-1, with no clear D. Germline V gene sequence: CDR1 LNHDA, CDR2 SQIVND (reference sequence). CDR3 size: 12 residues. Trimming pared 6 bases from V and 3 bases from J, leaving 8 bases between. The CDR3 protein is CASRLRDTEAFF. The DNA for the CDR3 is TGTGCCAGTAGGTTGCGAGACACTGAAGCTTTCTTT.

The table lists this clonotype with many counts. In DNA form, the CDR3 reads TGTGCCAGCAGCTCCAACCCGACGGGACTGGGGGAGACCCAGTACTTC. It encodes CASSSNPTGLGETQYF. The gene calls are TRBV7-2 and TRBJ2-5; perhaps TRBD2 as D (6 bases). The CDR3 consists of 16 residues. V lost 4 bases and J lost 5, with 20 bases in between. Germline CDR1 SGHTA, CDR2 FQGNSA.

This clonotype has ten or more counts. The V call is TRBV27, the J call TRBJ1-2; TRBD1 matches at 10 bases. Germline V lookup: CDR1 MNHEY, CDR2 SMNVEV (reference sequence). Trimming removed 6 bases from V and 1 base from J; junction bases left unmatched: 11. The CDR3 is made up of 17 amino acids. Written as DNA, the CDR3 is TGTGCCAGCAGCTTCTCCGGGACAGGGGAAATTAACTATGGCTACACCTTC. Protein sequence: CASSFSGTGEINYGYTF.

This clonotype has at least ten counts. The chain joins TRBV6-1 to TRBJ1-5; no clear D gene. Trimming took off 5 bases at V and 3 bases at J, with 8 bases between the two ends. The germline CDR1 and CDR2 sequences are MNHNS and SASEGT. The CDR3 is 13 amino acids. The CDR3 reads CASSKDYNQPQHF. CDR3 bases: TGTGCCAGCAGTAAGGATTACAATCAGCCCCAGCATTTT.